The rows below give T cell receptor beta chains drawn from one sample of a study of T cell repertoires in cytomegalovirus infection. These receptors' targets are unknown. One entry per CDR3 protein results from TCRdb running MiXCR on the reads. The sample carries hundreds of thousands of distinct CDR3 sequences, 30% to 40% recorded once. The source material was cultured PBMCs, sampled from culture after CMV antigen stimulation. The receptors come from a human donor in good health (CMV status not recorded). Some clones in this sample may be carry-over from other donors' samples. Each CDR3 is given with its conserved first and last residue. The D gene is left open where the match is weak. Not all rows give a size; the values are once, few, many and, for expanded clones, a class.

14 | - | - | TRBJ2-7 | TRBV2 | TGTGCCAGCAGCGACGGACTCTTCTCCTACGAGCAGTACTTC | CASSDGLFSYEQYF
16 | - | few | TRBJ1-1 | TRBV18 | TGTGCCAGCTCACCTCTACTCGGGAGCAGCAACACTGAAGCTTTCTTT | CASSPLLGSSNTEAFF
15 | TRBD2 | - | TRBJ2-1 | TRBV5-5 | TGTGCCAGCAGCTCGCTAGCGGGAAACTACAATGAGCAGTTCTTC | CASSSLAGNYNEQFF
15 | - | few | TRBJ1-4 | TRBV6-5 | TGTGCCAGCAGGCCCGGGGGGGCGACTAATGAAAAACTGTTTTTT | CASRPGGATNEKLFF
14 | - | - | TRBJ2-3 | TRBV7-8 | TGTGCCAGCAGCCTATGGGAGAGCGGAGATACGCAGTATTTT | CASSLWESGDTQYF
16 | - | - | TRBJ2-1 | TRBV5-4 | TGTGCCAGCAGCAAACCAGGTTATAGCTCCTACAATGAGCAGTTCTTC | CASSKPGYSSYNEQFF
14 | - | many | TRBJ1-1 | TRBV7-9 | TGTGCCAGCAGCCTAGACGCGGGGGTTTTAGAAGCTTTCTTT | CASSLDAGVLEAFF
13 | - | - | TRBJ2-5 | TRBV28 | TGTGCCAGCACTCGATCGTACCAAGAGACCCAGTACTTC | CASTRSYQETQYF
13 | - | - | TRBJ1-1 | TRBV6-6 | TGTGCCAGCAGGAGGACAGATGGGACTGAAGCTTTCTTT | CASRRTDGTEAFF
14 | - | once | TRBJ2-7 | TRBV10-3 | TGTGCCATCAGTGAGTCGGAGCCCACCTACGAGCAGTACTTC | CAISESEPTYEQYF
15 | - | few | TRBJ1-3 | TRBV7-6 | TGTGCCAGCAGCTTAGGGACGGAAGATGGAAACACCATATATTTT | CASSLGTEDGNTIYF
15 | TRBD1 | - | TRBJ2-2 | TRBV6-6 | TGTGCCAGCAGTTGGGGACAGGGTGACACCGGGGAGCTGTTTTTT | CASSWGQGDTGELFF
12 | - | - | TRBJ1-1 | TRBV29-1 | TGCAGCGTTGGCCGGAGAAGGACTGAAGCTTTCTTT | CSVGRRRTEAFF
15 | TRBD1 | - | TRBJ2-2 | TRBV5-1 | TGCGCCAGCAGCTCTGGGACAGGGATCACCGGGGAGCTGTTTTTT | CASSSGTGITGELFF
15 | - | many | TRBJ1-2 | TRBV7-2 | TGTGCCAGCAGCCCCATGATGGGGCCAGGCCATGGCTACACCTTC | CASSPMMGPGHGYTF
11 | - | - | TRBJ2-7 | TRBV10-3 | TGTGCCACTTCCCGCTCCTACGAGCAGTACTTC | CATSRSYEQYF
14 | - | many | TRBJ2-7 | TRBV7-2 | TGTGCCAGCAGCTTAGTACTAGTCGAAGGCGAGCAGTACTTC | CASSLVLVEGEQYF
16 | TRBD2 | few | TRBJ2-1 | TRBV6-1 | TGTGCCAGCACTCCCGGCAGGACTAGCGGGTACAATGAGCAGTTCTTC | CASTPGRTSGYNEQFF
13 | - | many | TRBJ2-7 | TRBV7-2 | TGTGCCAGCAGCACCGGTGGGCATTACGAGCAGTACTTC | CASSTGGHYEQYF
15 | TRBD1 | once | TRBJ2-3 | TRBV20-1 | TGCAGTGCTAGAGCCCCGGGACAGGGAACAGATACGCAGTATTTT | CSARAPGQGTDTQYF
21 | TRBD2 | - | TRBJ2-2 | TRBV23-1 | TGCGCCAGCAGTCATCAATCGATAGGACTAGCGGGAGGGCCAGGCACCGGGGAGCTGTTTTTT | CASSHQSIGLAGGPGTGELFF
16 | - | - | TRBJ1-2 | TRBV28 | TGTGCCAGCAGTCCAACTACAGGGACTTGGGACTATGGCTACACCTTC | CASSPTTGTWDYGYTF
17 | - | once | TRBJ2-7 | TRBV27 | TGTGCCAGCAGTATAGTTTTAGAAGCGGCATTCTCCTACGAGCAGTACTTC | CASSIVLEAAFSYEQYF
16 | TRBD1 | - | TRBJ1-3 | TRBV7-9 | TGTGCCAGCAGCTTAGAGCAGGGGGCGCTTGGAAACACCATATATTTT | CASSLEQGALGNTIYF
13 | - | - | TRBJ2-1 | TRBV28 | TGTGCCAGCAGTTTAGCTCGGACTGCACGGCAGTTCTTC | CASSLARTARQFF
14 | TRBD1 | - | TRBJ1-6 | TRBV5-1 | TGCGCCAGCAGCTTGGGACAGGGGGGAGCACCCCTCCACTTT | CASSLGQGGAPLHF
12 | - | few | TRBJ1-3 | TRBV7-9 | TGTGCCAGCAGCCCCCCCCAGGGCACCATATATTTT | CASSPPQGTIYF
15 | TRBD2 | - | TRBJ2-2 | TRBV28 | TGTGCCAGCAGCCCTAGCGGGAGTAACACCGGGGAGCTGTTTTTT | CASSPSGSNTGELFF
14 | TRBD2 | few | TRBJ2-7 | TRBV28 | TGTGCCAGCAGTCCACTAGCGGTCTCCTACGAGCAGTACTTC | CASSPLAVSYEQYF
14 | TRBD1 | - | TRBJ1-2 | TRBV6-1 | TGTGCCAGCAGTGAGGACAGGGGCGCCTATGGCTACACCTTC | CASSEDRGAYGYTF
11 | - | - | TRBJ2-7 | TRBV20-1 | TGCAGTACCAGGGACTCCTACGAGCAGTACTTC | CSTRDSYEQYF
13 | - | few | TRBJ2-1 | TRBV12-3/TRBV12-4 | TGTGCCAGCAGTTTTGGGTCTTCCAATGAGCAGTTCTTC | CASSFGSSNEQFF
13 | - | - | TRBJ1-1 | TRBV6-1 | TGTGCCAGCAGTCTACAGGAAGCCACTGAAGCTTTCTTT | CASSLQEATEAFF
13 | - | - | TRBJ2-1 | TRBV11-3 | TGTGCCAGCAGCTCCTTATCCCCCGGTGAGCAGTTCTTC | CASSSLSPGEQFF
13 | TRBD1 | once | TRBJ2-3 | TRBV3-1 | TGTGCCAGCCGGGACAGTTTCACAGATACGCAGTATTTT | CASRDSFTDTQYF
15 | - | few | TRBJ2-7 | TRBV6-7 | TGTGCCAGCAGTTACTTTCCAGCAGACTCCTACGAGCAGTACTTC | CASSYFPADSYEQYF
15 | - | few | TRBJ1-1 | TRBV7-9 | TGTGCCAGCAGCTTATTAACAGGGCAGTACACTGAAGCTTTCTTT | CASSLLTGQYTEAFF
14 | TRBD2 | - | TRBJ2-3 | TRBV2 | TGTGCCAGCAGTGCCAGCGGGAACGAAGATACGCAGTATTTT | CASSASGNEDTQYF